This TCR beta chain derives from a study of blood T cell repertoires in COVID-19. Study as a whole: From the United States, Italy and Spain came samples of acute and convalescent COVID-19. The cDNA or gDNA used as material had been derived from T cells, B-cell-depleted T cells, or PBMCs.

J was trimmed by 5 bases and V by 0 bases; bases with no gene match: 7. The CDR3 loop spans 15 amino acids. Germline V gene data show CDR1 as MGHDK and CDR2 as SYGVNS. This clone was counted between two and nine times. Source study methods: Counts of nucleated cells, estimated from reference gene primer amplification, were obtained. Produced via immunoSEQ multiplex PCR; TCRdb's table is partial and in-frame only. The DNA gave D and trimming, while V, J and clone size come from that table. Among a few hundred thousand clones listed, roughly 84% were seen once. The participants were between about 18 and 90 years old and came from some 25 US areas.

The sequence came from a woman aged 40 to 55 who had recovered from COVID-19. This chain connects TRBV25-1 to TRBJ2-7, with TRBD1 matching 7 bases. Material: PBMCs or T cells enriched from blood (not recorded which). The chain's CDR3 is CASSEYKGAHDEQYV. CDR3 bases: TGTGCCAGCAGTGAATATAAGGGGGCGCATGACGAGCAGTACGTC.